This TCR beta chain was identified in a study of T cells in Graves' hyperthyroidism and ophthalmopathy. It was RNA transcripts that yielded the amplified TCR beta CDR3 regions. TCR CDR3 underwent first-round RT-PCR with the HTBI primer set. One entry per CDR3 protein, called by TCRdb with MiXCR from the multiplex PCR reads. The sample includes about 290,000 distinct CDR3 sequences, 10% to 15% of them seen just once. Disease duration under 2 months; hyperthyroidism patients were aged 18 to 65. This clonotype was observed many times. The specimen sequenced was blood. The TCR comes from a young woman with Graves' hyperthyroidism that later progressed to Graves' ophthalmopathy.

The CDR3 sequence: CASSYSLSLANTQYF. CDR3 DNA: TGTGCCAGCAGTTACTCCCTTTCACTAGCAAACACGCAGTATTTT. The chain employs TRBV6-6 and TRBJ2-3, with D perhaps matching TRBD2 (6 bases). Germline V gene lookup returns CDR1 MNHNY and CDR2 SVGAGI (reference sequence). Trimming took 0 bases from V and 9 from J, leaving 16 bases between them. The CDR3 spans 15 residues.